This T cell receptor (beta chain) was profiled in a study of shared clonotypes between healthy human individuals. The table came from immunoSEQ multiplex PCR; TCRdb's copy has only in-frame clones and leaves some out. Among roughly 2.1 million clones, roughly 91% were seen once, and the ten largest hold about 1.8%. General study results and limits: Naive subsets usually exceeded memory subsets in estimated richness.

In regard to this clone: The antigen is unknown.

The CDR3 length is 14 residues. Per the germline V gene, CDR1 is SEHNR and CDR2 is FQNEAQ (reference sequence). V was cut by 8 bases and J by 4 bases, with 17 bases left in between. Naive-designated CD8 cells lacked CD45RO, were positively enriched for CCR7, and omitted terminally differentiated effector memory CD45RA+ cells. The V and J genes are TRBV7-9 and TRBJ2-5, with D perhaps matching TRBD1 (6 bases). The receptor's source is a man between 18 and 35 years old in good health. Some clones in this sample may be carry-over from other donors' samples. Sequenced sample: naive CD8+ T cells from PBMCs. The CDR3 loop is CASSGNRELETQYF. The CDR3 DNA sequence: TGTGCCAGCTCGGGCAACAGGGAACTAGAGACCCAGTACTTC.